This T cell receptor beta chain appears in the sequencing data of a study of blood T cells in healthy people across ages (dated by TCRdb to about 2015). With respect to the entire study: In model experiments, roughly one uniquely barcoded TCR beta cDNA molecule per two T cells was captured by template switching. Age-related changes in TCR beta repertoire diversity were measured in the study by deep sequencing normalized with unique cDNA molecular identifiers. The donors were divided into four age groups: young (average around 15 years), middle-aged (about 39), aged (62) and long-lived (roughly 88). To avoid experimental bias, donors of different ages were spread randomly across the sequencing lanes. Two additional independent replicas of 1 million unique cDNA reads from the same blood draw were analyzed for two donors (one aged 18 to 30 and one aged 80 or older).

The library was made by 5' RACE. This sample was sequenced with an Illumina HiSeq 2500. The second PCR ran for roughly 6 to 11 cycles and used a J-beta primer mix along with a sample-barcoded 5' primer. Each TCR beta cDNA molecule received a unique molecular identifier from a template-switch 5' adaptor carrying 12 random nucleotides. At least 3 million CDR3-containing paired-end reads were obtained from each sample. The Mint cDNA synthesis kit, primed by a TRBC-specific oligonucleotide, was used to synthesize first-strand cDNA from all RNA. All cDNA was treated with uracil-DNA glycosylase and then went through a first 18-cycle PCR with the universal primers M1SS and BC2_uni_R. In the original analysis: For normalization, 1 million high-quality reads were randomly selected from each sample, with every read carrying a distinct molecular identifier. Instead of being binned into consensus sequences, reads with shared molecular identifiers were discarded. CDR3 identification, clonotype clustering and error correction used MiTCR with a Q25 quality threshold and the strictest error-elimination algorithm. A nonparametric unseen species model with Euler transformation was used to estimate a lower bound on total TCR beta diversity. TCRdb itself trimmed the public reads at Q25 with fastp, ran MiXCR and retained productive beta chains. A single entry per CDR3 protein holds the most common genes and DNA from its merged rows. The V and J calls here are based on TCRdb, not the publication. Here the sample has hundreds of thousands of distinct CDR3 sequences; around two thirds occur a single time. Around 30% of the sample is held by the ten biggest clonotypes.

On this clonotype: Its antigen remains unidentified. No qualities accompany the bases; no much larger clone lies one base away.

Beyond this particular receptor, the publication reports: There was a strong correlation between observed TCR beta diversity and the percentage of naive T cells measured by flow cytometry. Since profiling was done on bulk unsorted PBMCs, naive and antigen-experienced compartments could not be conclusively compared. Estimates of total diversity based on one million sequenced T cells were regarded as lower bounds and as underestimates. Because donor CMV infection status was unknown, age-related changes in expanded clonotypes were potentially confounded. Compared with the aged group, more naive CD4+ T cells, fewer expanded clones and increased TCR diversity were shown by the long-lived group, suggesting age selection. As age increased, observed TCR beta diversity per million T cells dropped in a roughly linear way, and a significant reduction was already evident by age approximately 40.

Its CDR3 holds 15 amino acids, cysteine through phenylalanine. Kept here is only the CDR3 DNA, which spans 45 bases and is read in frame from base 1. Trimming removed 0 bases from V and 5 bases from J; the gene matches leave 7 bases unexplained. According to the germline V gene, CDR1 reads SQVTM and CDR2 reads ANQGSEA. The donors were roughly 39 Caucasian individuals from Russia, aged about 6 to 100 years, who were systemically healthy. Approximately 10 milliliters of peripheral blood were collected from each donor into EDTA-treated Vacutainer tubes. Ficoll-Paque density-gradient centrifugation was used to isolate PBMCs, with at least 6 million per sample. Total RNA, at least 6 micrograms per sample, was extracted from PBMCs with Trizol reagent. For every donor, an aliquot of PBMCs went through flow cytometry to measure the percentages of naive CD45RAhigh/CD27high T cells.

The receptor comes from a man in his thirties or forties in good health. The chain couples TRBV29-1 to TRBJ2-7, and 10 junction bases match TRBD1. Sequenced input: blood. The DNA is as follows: TGCAGCGTTGAAGATGTTGGACAGGGGGGGGACGAGCAGTACTTC. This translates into CSVEDVGQGGDEQYF.